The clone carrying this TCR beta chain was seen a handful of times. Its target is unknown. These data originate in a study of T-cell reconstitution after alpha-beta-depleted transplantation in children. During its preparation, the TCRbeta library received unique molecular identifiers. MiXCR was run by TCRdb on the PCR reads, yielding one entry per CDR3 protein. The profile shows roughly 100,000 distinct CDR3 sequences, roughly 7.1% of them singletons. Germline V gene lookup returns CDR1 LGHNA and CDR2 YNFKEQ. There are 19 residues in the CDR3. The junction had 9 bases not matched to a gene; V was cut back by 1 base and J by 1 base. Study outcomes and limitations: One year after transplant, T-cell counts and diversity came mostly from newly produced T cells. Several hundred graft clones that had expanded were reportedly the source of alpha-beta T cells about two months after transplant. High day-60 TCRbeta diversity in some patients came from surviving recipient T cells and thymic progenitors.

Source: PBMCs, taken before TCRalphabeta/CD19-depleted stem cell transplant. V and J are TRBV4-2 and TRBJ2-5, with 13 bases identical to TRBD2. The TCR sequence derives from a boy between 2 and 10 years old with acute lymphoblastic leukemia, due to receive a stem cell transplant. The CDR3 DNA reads TGTGCCAGCAGCCAAGCAATGACTAGCGGGGGGCAATTCCAAGAGACCCAGTACTTC. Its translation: CASSQAMTSGGQFQETQYF.